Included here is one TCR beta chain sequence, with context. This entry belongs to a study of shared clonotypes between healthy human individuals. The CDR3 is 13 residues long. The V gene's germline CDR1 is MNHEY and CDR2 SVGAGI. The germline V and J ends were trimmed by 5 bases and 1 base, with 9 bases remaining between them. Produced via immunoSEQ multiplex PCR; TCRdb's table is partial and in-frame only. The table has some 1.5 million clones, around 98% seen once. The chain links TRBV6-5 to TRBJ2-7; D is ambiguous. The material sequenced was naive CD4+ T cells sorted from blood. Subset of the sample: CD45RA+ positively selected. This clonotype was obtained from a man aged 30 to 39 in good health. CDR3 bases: TGTGCCAGCAGTCCTCTTTTTTCCTACGAGCAGTACTTC. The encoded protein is CASSPLFSYEQYF.